This T cell receptor beta chain emerged from a study of cytomegalovirus exposure and HLA in healthy donors listed by TCRdb under 2017. Background on the whole study: In an earlier analysis of under 600 of the donors, 250 to 300 Gb of sequence data and just under 120 million unique TCR beta sequences from about 179 million T cells were reported. Roughly 310 gigabases of sequencing data and approximately 93 million unique TCR sequences were included in an early release covering 500 to 750 HLA-typed donors. Among the roughly 400 genotyped donors, approximately 76% belonged to the genetic ancestry cluster associated with self-reported Caucasian donors. The study aimed to test whether signatures of past pathogen exposure could be identified by cataloging public T cell receptors. The T cell repertoires of 700 or so subjects were profiled by immunosequencing and related to cytomegalovirus serostatus. Along with the roughly 700-subject first cohort, a separate validation cohort of over a hundred different subjects was used. High-throughput TCR immunosequencing, statistical association of individual TCRs with disease status, and machine learning were combined to predict cytomegalovirus infection status. A later analysis re-analyzed previously published TCR beta repertoires from about 730 donors and added high-resolution HLA genotyping to study TCR occurrence patterns. Rather than using new phenotypic data, the later analysis identified candidate immune exposures from TCR beta sequences and from how often those sequences occurred across donors. In an earlier analysis of 587 of the donors, high-throughput TCR beta sequencing was used to judge whether each TCR beta V gene segment behaved as functional or pseudogenic. Donor age, sex, ethnicity and CMV serostatus were collected together with the repertoire data. Genome-wide SNP genotypes for about three fifths of the roughly 670 donors were used in a later genetic analysis, which treated that subset as a discovery cohort. All discovery cohort repertoires had been generated on a single sequencing platform. Both class I and class II loci were covered by HLA typing, at four-digit resolution. Typing coverage varied by locus: roughly 629-630 donors for A, B, C, DRB1 and DQB1; roughly 500 for DQA1; approximately 610 for DPA1; approximately 490 for DPB1. About five DR-DQ haplotypes were treated as single units for association and clustering because of strong linkage in the cohort. On average, roughly 240,000 unique TCR beta nucleotide sequences were sequenced per donor among some 430 genotyped donors of the cohort, with 15% to 20% of those sequences being non-productive.

The cohort was made up of several hundred healthy bone marrow donors. All cohort members were sampled while nominally healthy, although unrecorded immune exposures were likely present. The donor was CMV seronegative and belonged to the group of over 300 seronegative cohort members. Each donor provided a peripheral blood sample, and peripheral blood mononuclear cells were used for TCR beta sequencing. The Qiagen DNeasy Blood Extraction Kit was used to extract genomic DNA from the blood cell samples. The library was built by means of the immunoSEQ multiplex PCR assay. The multiplex PCR relied on a mix of 60 forward primers for TCR Vbeta segments and 13 reverse primers for TCR Jbeta segments. The CDR3 region of rearranged TCR beta genes was amplified from genomic DNA by a multiplex PCR assay. The Illumina HiSeq System was used to sequence the amplified TCR beta libraries as 87-base-pair reads. For the original study's pipeline: A later analysis counted tens of millions of unique TCR beta chains across the 550 to 750 repertoires, and some 11 million of these chains were shared by at least two donors. Raw reads were error-corrected and collapsed into unique sequences by a nearest-neighbor algorithm in which closely related sequences were merged to remove PCR and sequencing errors. CDR3 sequences were aligned to IMGT reference sequences to assign V, D and J gene segments. For a sequence to be retained, at least a six-nucleotide match to both a V gene segment and a J gene segment was required. Rearrangements were classified as productive when the CDR3 lacked stop codons and remained in frame with V and J, and all other rearrangements were classified as non-productive. CDR3 was defined according to IMGT convention as the region running from the second conserved V-encoded cysteine to the conserved J-encoded phenylalanine. The earlier analysis of around 640 of the donors excluded sequences that lacked an unambiguous match to a single V gene segment. An earlier analysis of a few hundred of the donors called V segments functional above 56.7% productive rearrangements and segregating when the between-donor standard deviation exceeded 5%. A statistical classification framework was built for diagnosing cytomegalovirus status from the catalog of TCR beta chain sequences. In a later analysis, V and J genes were assigned by comparing TCR nucleotide sequences against IMGT/GENE-DB human TR gene sequences. The TCRdist pipeline was used in a later analysis to assign CDR3 sequences and most-parsimonious VDJ recombination scenarios. In a later analysis, each TCR beta chain was defined by its CDR3 amino acid sequence together with its V-gene family, and reads lacking a unique V-gene family were excluded. A later analysis removed several hundred highly shared, low-generation-probability nucleotide sequences to deal with suspected cross-contamination and a sequencing artifact. A later analysis calculated a clonal expansion index for each public chain from normalized within-repertoire ranks of inferred template counts. Generation probabilities in a later analysis came from a VDJ recombination model fitted to out-of-frame rearrangements, and those results were checked against IGoR. In a later analysis, TCR-TCR, TCR-HLA and TCR-CMV co-occurrence was scored with hypergeometric tests, and a repertoire-size bias correction was applied to TCR pairs. To estimate false discovery rates, a later analysis permuted the HLA or CMV assignments 20 times. In a later analysis, co-occurring TCRs were grouped using DBSCAN, with TCRdist sequence similarity added in when clustering inside HLA-allele-positive subsets. Co-occurrence clustering excluded repertoires with fewer than 30,000 or more than 120,000 public chains, plus five with anomalous nucleotide sharing. Entries here come from immuneACCESS through TCRdb and include only in-frame sequences with V and J called. Some clones fail to appear in such tables; in the studies checked, an unresolved V gene covers under half of the shortfall, and the cause of the remainder is unknown. D and trimming were read from the DNA, whereas the V and J calls and clone size are those reported in that table. The sample records 130,000 or so clones, 60% to 80% of which are singletons. Around 1.5% of the sample goes to the ten largest clones.

Here V drops 5 bases and J drops 5 bases, and the junction holds 8 bases not matched to any gene. Via the germline V gene, CDR1 is SGHVS and CDR2 FQNEAQ. From the cysteine up to the phenylalanine, the CDR3 has a length of 15 residues. Of the read, only the CDR3 DNA is kept; its 45 bases are in frame from base 1. Summary of the overall study and its limitations: The earlier analysis of a few hundred of the donors excluded seventeen rarely observed V segments, including chromosome 9 orphons, because counts were too low. A later analysis found that TCR association rates varied across HLA loci, with DRB1 alleles showing the most associated TCRs and HLA-C alleles the fewest. The 87-base-pair reads could not distinguish some IMGT-functional V segments, including TRBV6-2 and TRBV6-3, so those segments were excluded. Most TCR sequences were observed very rarely across donors, whereas some public TCRs were present in many individuals. The sequencing pipeline was judged likely to have produced a cluster of highly shared sequence variants as a technical artifact. In a later analysis, HLA-associated TCR beta chains were found to be more clonally expanded and to have lower generation probabilities than equally common non-associated chains. In both the original and validation cohorts, the classifier was reported to diagnose cytomegalovirus status with high specificity and sensitivity. Immune exposure information for the cohort was limited to CMV serostatus. Compared with the roughly 600-donor mean, donors in an Asian-associated ancestry cluster had fewer N-insertions in productive TCRs, according to a later genetic analysis. According to the authors, the approach could potentially be generalized to other disease states and immunological phenotypes. When HLA alleles, especially DR and DQ, strongly co-occurred, attributing TCR associations to individual alleles was difficult. In a later analysis, several top co-occurrence clusters were reported to appear linked to parvovirus B19, influenza, CMV and Epstein-Barr virus. In an earlier analysis of roughly 560 of the donors, most TCR beta V segments were observed in productive rearrangements about 87% or about 30% of the time, broadly matching IMGT annotations. In a later analysis, 15,000 to 20,000 TCR beta sequences were associated with specific HLA alleles at a false discovery rate of 0.05. Only TCR beta chains were sequenced in this cohort, and the absence of alpha or paired-chain data limited detectable features. A further reported finding was that TCR beta sequences accurately predicted the HLA-A and HLA-B alleles for most subjects in the first cohort. Because some donors lacked HLA typing at each locus, the association tests relied only on the typed subset. Correlated functional status among segregating V segments might be attributable to linkage disequilibrium, but an unknown experimental factor could not be ruled out. A total of fewer than 200 TCR beta chains were listed by the study as associated with cytomegalovirus. In a later genetic analysis, a missense DCLRE1C variant was associated with V-gene and J-gene trimming of TCR beta chains, and the association was replicated in an independent cohort. According to a later analysis, most CMV-associated TCR beta chains appeared to be HLA-restricted, and the HLA associations seemed to be driven largely by CMV exposure. In vitro tests confirmed that a few of the cytomegalovirus-associated TCR beta chains recognize cytomegalovirus antigens. Presence/absence analyses assumed roughly uniform sequencing depth across donors, an assumption that may not hold.

Worth noting for this clone: Which antigen it targets is not known. No much larger clonotype is one base removed from it; base qualities were not supplied.

The clonotype was recovered from a female donor in good health and CMV-seronegative. The chain uses TRBV7-8 and TRBJ2-1; 8 bases in between match TRBD2. Material for sequencing was PBMCs. The nucleotides read TGTGCCAGCAGCAAATCCGGGACTAGTAACAATGAGCAGTTCTTC. It codes for CASSKSGTSNNEQFF.